This T cell receptor beta chain emerged from a study of shared clonotypes between healthy human individuals. V was cut by 4 bases and J by 2 bases, with 8 bases left in between. Germline V lookup: CDR1 LGHNA, CDR2 YSLEER. The CDR3 has 13 residues. Around 97 million PBMCs supplied genomic DNA for unsorted samples. Using immunoSEQ multiplex PCR, the repertoire was profiled, and TCRdb retains in-frame clones only, with some absent. The sample has hundreds of thousands of clones; 70% to 80% are singletons. Material: PBMCs. V is TRBV4-3 and J is TRBJ1-1; D possibly corresponds to TRBD1 (5 bases). The clonotype originates from a woman between 40 and 50 years old in good health. Some clones in this sample may be carry-over from other donors' samples. The CDR3 DNA sequence: TGCGCCAGCAGCCGACAGTTTAACACTGAAGCTTTCTTT. Translated: CASSRQFNTEAFF.